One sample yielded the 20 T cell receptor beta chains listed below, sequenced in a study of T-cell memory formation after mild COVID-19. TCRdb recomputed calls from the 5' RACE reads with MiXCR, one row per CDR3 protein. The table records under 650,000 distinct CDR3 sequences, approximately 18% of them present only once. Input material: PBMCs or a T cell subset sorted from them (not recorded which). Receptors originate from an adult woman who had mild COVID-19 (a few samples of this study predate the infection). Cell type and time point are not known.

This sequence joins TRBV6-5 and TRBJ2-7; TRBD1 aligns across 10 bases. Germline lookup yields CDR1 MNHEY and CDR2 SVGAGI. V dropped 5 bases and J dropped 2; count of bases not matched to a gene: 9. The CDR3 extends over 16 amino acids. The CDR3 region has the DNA TGTGCCAGCAGTGGGGTGACAGGGGGCGATACCTACGAGCAGTACTTC. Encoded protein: CASSGVTGGDTYEQYF.

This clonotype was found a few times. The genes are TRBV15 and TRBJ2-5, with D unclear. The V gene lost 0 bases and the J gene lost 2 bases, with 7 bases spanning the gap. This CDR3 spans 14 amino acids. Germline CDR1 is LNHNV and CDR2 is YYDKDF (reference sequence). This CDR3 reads CATSRDTLQETQYF. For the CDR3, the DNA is TGTGCCACCAGCAGAGACACGTTACAAGAGACCCAGTACTTC.

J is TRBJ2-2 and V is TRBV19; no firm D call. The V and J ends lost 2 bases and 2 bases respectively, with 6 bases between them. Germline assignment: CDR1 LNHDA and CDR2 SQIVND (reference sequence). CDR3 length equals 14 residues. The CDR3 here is CASSITVNTGELFF. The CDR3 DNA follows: TGTGCCAGTAGTATAACAGTAAACACCGGGGAGCTGTTTTTT.

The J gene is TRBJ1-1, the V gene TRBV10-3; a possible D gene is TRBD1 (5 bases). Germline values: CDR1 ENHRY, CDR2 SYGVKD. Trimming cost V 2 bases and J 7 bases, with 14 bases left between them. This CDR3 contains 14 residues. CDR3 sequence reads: CAISEGGRQGEAFF. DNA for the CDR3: TGTGCCATCAGTGAGGGGGGGAGGCAAGGTGAAGCTTTCTTT.

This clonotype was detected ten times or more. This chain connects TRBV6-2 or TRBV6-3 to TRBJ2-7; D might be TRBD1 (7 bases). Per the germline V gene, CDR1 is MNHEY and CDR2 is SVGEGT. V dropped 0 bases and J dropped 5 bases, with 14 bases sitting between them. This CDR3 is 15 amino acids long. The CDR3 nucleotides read TGTGCCAGCAGTTACTCGCAGGGGGAGGTGGACGAGCAGTACTTC. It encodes CASSYSQGEVDEQYF.

The CDR3 coding sequence is TGCAGCGTACTAGCGGGGGGCTTCGGATCCTACGAGCAGTACTTC. Its translation: CSVLAGGFGSYEQYF. The genes are TRBV29-1 and TRBJ2-7; 12 bases align to TRBD2. The CDR3 is 15 residues long. Germline lookup yields CDR1 SQVTM and CDR2 ANQGSEA. V lost 6 bases, J lost 1 base, and 7 bases stayed unmatched.

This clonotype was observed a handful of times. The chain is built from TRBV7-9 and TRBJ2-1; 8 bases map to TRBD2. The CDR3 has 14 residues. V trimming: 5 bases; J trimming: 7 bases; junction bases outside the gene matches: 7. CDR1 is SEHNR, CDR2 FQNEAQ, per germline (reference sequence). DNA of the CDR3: TGTGCCAGCAGCGGGAGCGGGAGAGGGAATGAGCAGTTCTTC. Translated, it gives CASSGSGRGNEQFF.

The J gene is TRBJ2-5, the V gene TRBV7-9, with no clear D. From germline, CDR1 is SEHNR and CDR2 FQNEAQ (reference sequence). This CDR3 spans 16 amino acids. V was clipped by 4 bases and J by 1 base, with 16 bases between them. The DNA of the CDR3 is TGTGCCAGCAGCTCCACCACCCCACAGTTCCAAGAGACCCAGTACTTC. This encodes CASSSTTPQFQETQYF.

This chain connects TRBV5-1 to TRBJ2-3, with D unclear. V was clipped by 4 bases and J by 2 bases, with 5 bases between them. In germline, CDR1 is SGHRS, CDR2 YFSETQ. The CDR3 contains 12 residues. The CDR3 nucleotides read TGCGCCAGCAGCGACGACACAGATACGCAGTATTTT. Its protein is CASSDDTDTQYF.

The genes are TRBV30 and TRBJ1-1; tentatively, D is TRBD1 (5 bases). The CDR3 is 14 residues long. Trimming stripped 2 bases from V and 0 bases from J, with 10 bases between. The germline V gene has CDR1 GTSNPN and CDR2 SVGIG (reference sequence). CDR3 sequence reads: CAWSWGPLNTEAFF. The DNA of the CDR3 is TGTGCCTGGAGTTGGGGACCGCTGAACACTGAAGCTTTCTTT.

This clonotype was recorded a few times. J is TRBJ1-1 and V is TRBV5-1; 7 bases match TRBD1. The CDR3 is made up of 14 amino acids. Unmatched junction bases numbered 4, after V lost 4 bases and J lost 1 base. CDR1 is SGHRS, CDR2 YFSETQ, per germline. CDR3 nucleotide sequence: TGCGCCAGCAGCACCGGGACAGAGAACACTGAAGCTTTCTTT. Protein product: CASSTGTENTEAFF.

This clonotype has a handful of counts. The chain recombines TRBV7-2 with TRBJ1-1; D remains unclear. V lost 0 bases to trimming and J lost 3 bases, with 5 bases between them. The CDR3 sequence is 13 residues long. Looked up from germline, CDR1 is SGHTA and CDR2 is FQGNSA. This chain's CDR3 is CASSLALYTEAFF. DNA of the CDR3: TGTGCCAGCAGCTTAGCCCTCTACACTGAAGCTTTCTTT.

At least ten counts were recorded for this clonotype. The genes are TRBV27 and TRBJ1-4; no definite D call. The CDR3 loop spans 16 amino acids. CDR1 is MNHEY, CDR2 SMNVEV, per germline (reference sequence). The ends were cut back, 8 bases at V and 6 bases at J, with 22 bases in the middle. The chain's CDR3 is CASSIGRGMGHEKLFF. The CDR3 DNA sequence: TGTGCCAGCTCCATAGGGAGAGGGATGGGTCATGAAAAACTGTTTTTT.

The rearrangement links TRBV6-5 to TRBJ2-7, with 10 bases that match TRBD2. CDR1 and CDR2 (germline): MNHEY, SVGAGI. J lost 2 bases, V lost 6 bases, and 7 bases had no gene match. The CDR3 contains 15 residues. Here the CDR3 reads CASRPTSGNTYEQYF. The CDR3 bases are TGTGCCAGCAGACCCACTAGCGGGAACACCTACGAGCAGTACTTC.

CDR3 DNA sequence: TGTGCCAGCAGCCTCCCACTCCAGGGCCAAGAGACCCAGTACTTC. Encoded protein: CASSLPLQGQETQYF. This chain uses TRBV7-2 with TRBJ2-5, with TRBD1 as a possible D gene (5 bases). The V gene lost 5 bases and the J gene lost 1 base, with 14 bases spanning the gap. CDR3 length: 15 amino acids. Germline assignment: CDR1 SGHTA and CDR2 FQGNSA. Using reference TRBV7-2 and TRBJ2-5 for the parts outside the CDR3, the full variable domain is GAGVSQSPSNKVTEKGKDVELRCDPISGHTALYWYRQSLGQGLEFLIYFQGNSAPDKSGLPSDRFSAERTGGSVSTLTIQRTQQEDSAVYLCASSLPLQGQETQYFGPGTRLLVL.

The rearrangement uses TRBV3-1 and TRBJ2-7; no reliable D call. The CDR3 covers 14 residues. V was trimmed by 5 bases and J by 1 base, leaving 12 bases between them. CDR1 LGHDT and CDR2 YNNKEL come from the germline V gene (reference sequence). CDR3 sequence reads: CASSFGRSSYEQYF. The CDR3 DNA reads TGTGCCAGCAGCTTCGGGCGATCTTCCTACGAGCAGTACTTC.

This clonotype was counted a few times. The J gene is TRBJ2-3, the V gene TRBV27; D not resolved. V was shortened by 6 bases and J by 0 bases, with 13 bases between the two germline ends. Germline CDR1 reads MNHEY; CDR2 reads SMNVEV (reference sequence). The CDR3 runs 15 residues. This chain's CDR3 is CASRGSRTSTDTQYF. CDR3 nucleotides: TGTGCCAGCAGGGGCTCGCGGACCAGCACAGATACGCAGTATTTT.

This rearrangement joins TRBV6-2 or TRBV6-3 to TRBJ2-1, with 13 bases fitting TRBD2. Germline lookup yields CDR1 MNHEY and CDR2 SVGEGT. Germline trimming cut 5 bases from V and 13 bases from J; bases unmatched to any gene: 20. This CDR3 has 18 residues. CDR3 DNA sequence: TGTGCCAGCAGTGGCCGACTAGCGGGAGGTTTTCCACCTCTGACTCAGTTCTTC. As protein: CASSGRLAGGFPPLTQFF.

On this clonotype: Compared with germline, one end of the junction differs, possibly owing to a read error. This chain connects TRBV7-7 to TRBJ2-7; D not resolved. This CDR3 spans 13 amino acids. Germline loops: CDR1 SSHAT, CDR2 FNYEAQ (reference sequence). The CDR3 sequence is CAGSFGQNYEQYF. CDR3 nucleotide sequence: TGTGCCGGCAGCTTCGGGCAGAACTACGAGCAGTACTTC.

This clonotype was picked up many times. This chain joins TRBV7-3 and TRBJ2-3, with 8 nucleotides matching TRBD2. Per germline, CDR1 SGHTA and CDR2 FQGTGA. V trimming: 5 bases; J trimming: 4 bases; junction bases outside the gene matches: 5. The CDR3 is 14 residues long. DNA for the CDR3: TGTGCCAGCAGCCCCGGACTAGCAGCAGATACGCAGTATTTT. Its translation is CASSPGLAADTQYF.